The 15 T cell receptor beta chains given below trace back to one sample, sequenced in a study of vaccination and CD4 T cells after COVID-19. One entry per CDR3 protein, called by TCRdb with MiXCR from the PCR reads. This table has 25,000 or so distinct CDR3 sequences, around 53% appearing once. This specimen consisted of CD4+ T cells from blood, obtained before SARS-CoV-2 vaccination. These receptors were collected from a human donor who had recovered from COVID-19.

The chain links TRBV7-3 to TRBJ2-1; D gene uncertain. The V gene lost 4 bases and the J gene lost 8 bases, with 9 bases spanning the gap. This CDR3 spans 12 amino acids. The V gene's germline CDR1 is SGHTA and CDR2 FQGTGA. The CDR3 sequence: CASSSDLYEQFF. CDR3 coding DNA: TGTGCCAGCAGCTCCGACCTCTATGAGCAGTTCTTC.

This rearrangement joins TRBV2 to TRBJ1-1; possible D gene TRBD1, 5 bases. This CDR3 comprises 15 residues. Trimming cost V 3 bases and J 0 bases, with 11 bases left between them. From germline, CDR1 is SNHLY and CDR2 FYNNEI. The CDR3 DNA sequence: TGTGCCAGCAGTGACGGGGACCTTATGAACACTGAAGCTTTCTTT. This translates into CASSDGDLMNTEAFF.

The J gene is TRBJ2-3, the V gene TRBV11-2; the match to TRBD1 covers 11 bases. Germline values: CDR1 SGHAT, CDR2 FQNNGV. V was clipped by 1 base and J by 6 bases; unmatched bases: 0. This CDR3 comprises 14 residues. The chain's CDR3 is CASSLGTGGDTQYF. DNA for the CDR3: TGTGCCAGCAGCTTAGGGACAGGGGGCGATACGCAGTATTTT.

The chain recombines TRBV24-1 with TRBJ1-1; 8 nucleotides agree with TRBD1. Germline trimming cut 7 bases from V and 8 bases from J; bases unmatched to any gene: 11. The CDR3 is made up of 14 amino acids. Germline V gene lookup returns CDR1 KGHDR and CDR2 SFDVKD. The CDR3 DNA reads TGTGCCACCAGGTCCTCGGACAGGGTCGGAGAAGCTTTCTTT. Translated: CATRSSDRVGEAFF.

The CDR3 nucleotides read TGTGCCAGCAGCCTGGAGGAATACACTGAAGCTTTCTTT. It is translated as CASSLEEYTEAFF. The rearrangement joins TRBV7-2 to TRBJ1-1; D call uncertain. Trimming removed 5 bases from V and 3 bases from J, with 10 bases in between. The CDR3 totals 13 residues. The V gene's germline CDR1 is SGHTA and CDR2 FQGNSA. Full variable domain (rest looked up from reference TRBV7-2 and TRBJ1-1): GAGVSQSPSNKVTEKGKDVELRCDPISGHTALYWYRQSLGQGLEFLIYFQGNSAPDKSGLPSDRFSAERTGGSVSTLTIQRTQQEDSAVYLCASSLEEYTEAFFGQGTRLTVV.

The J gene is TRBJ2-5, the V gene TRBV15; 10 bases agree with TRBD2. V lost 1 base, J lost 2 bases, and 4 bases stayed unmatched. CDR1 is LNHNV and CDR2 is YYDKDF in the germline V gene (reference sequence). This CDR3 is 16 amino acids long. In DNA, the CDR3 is TGTGCCACCAGCAGAGGCGAGCGGGGGGGTCAAGAGACCCAGTACTTC. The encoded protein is CATSRGERGGQETQYF.

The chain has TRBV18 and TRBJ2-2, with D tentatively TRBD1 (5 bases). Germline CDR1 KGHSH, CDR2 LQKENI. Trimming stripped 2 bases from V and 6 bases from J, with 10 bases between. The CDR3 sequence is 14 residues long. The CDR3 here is CASSPDSQAGELFF. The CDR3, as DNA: TGTGCCAGCTCACCAGACAGTCAGGCCGGGGAGCTGTTTTTT. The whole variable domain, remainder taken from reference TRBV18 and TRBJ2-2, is NAGVMQNPRHLVRRRGQEARLRCSPMKGHSHVYWYRQLPEEGLKFMVYLQKENIIDESGMPKERFSAEFPKEGPSILRIQQVVRGDSAAYFCASSPDSQAGELFFGEGSRLTVL.

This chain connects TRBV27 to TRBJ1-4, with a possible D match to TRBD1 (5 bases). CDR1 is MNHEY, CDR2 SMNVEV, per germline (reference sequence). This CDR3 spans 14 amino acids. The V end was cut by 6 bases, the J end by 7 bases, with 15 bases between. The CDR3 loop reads CASRTEREGEKLFF. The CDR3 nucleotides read TGTGCCAGCAGGACAGAAAGGGAGGGTGAAAAACTGTTTTTT.

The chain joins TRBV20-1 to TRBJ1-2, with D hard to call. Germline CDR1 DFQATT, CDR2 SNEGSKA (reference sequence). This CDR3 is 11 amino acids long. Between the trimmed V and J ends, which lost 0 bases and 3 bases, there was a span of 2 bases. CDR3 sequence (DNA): TGCAGTGCTAGAGAAGACTATGGCTACACCTTC. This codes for CSAREDYGYTF.

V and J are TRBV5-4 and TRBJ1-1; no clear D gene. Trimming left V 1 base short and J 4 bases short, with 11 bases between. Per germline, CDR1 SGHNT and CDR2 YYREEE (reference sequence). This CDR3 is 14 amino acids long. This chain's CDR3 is CASSLKGLGTEAFF. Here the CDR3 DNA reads TGTGCCAGCAGCTTGAAAGGGCTAGGCACTGAAGCTTTCTTT.

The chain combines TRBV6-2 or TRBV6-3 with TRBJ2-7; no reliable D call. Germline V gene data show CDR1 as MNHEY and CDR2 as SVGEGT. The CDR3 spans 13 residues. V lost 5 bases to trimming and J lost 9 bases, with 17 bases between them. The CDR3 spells CASSPNVGPGQYF. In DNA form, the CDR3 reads TGTGCCAGCAGTCCCAATGTCGGGCCTGGGCAGTACTTC.

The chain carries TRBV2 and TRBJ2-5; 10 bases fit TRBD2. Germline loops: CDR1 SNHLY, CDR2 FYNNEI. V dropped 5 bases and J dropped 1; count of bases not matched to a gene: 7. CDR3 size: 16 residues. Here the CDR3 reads CASSKTSGTVQETQYF. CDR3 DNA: TGTGCCAGCAGTAAAACTAGCGGGACAGTCCAAGAGACCCAGTACTTC.

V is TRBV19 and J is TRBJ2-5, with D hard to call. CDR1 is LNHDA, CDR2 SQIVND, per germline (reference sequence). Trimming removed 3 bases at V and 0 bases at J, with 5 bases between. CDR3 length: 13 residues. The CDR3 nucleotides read TGTGCCAGTAGTATGAACAACCAAGAGACCCAGTACTTC. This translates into CASSMNNQETQYF.

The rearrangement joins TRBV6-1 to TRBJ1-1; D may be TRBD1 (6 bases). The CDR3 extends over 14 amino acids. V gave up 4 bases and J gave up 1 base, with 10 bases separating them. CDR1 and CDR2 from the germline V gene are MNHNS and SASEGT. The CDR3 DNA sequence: TGTGCCAGCAGTGTACAAGGGGGGAACACTGAAGCTTTCTTT. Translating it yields CASSVQGGNTEAFF.

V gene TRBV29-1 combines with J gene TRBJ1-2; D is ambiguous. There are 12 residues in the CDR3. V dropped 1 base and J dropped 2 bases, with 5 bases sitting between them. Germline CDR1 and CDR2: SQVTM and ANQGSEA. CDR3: CSVEGYNYGYTF. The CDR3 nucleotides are TGCAGCGTTGAAGGTTACAACTATGGCTACACCTTC.